A single sample gave rise to the 29 T cell receptor beta chains below, sequenced in a study of blood T cell repertoires in COVID-19. Profiling relied on immunoSEQ multiplex PCR, and the TCRdb table lists in-frame clones only, not all of them. Among about 340,000 clones listed, 65% to 90% were seen once. The sequenced sample consisted of PBMCs or T cells enriched from blood (not recorded which). All receptors derive from a woman aged 40 to 50 with acute COVID-19.

This sequence joins TRBV6-2 or TRBV6-3 and TRBJ2-7; 8 bases agree with TRBD1. CDR3 length: 19 amino acids. Trimming cost V 0 bases and J 2 bases; bases outside gene matches: 15. Germline CDR1 reads MNHEY; CDR2 reads SVGEGT. CDR3 sequence reads: CASSYSPNDPRDRTYEQYF. The CDR3 DNA reads TGTGCCAGCAGTTACTCCCCAAACGATCCCCGGGACAGGACCTACGAGCAGTACTTC.

This clone was seen a handful of times. This sequence joins TRBV7-8 and TRBJ2-7, with 7 bases that match TRBD2. CDR3 length equals 15 residues. Looked up from germline, CDR1 is SGHVS and CDR2 is FQNEAQ. Trimming took 1 base from V and 2 from J; bases not matched to a gene: 5. The DNA for the CDR3 is TGTGCCAGCAGCTTAGAAGGTGGGGGGGCCTACGAGCAGTACTTC. Encoded protein: CASSLEGGGAYEQYF.

The genes are TRBV6-2 or TRBV6-3 and TRBJ2-1; 7 bases map to TRBD2. With V trimmed by 2 bases and J by 0 bases, 4 bases remained unmatched. Germline assignment: CDR1 MNHEY and CDR2 SVGEGT. There are 16 residues in the CDR3. The CDR3 bases are TGTGCCAGCAGTTACCCCGGACTAGTCTCCTACAATGAGCAGTTCTTC. It encodes CASSYPGLVSYNEQFF.

V gene TRBV6-1 combines with J gene TRBJ2-5; no clear D gene. The CDR3 has 15 amino acids. V was trimmed by 3 bases and J by 7 bases, leaving 18 bases between them. Germline V gene sequence: CDR1 MNHNS, CDR2 SASEGT. The CDR3 nucleotides are TGTGCCAGCAGTGAGAACAGCCCCCCTTTGGGGACCCAGTACTTC. Residues: CASSENSPPLGTQYF.

The V call is TRBV7-9, the J call TRBJ2-1; possibly TRBD1 for D (5 bases). The CDR3 has 13 residues. Germline V gives CDR1 SEHNR, CDR2 FQNEAQ (reference sequence). V was shortened by 5 bases and J by 9 bases, with 14 bases between the two germline ends. The CDR3 reads CASSLDSSSEQFF. CDR3 DNA: TGTGCCAGCAGCCTAGACAGTTCGAGTGAGCAGTTCTTC.

This chain uses TRBV5-1 with TRBJ2-5; weak D call: TRBD2 (5 bases). V gave up 4 bases and J gave up 5 bases, with 6 bases separating them. CDR3 length: 11 amino acids. Germline-derived CDR1 and CDR2 are SGHRS and YFSETQ. The CDR3 coding sequence is TGCGCCAGCAGCAGAGGGGAGACCCAGTACTTC. Amino acids: CASSRGETQYF.

This clone was seen more than once but under ten times. J is TRBJ1-6 and V is TRBV5-5; D not resolved. The ends were cut back, 5 bases at V and 5 bases at J, with 14 bases in the middle. The CDR3 is made up of 15 amino acids. Germline-derived CDR1 and CDR2 are SGHKS and YYEKEE (reference sequence). As DNA, the CDR3 is TGTGCCAGCAGGTACAGCCGGGGTGATAATTCACCCCTCCACTTT. Translating gives CASRYSRGDNSPLHF.

This clone showed up just once. The V and J genes are TRBV5-1 and TRBJ1-2, with D perhaps matching TRBD1 (5 bases). V was trimmed by 1 base and J by 3 bases, leaving 10 bases between them. The CDR3 runs 14 residues. Per germline, CDR1 SGHRS and CDR2 YFSETQ. The CDR3 DNA follows: TGCGCCAGCAGCTTGTTGGGGCTGGACTATGGCTACACCTTC. Translating gives CASSLLGLDYGYTF.

This clone was counted between two and nine times. This chain joins TRBV3-1 (or the pseudogene TRBV3-2) and TRBJ1-1, with 9 bases identical to TRBD1. The CDR3 sequence is 17 residues long. V dropped 1 base and J dropped 6; count of bases not matched to a gene: 12. Germline V gene sequence: CDR1 LGHDT, CDR2 YNNKEL (reference sequence). The CDR3 region has the DNA TGTGCCAGCAGCCAAGTCCCGGGACAGGGTGGGGAACCTGAAGCTTTCTTT. Its translation is CASSQVPGQGGEPEAFF.

The chain carries TRBV7-2 and TRBJ2-1, with a possible D match to TRBD1 (6 bases). Germline V gene sequence: CDR1 SGHTA, CDR2 FQGNSA. Trimming removed 7 bases at V and 9 bases at J, with 19 bases between. This CDR3 contains 14 residues. This CDR3 reads CASTLTGSTSEQFF. Here the CDR3 DNA reads TGTGCCAGCACCCTGACAGGATCTACAAGTGAGCAGTTCTTC.

The V gene is TRBV29-1, the J gene TRBJ2-5; 7 nucleotides line up with TRBD2. V lost 5 bases to trimming and J lost 4 bases; unmatched junction nucleotides: 13. Germline V CDR1 and CDR2: SQVTM, ANQGSEA. This CDR3 is 15 amino acids long. Here the CDR3 DNA reads TGCAGCGTTCAGATGCGGTGGCGGGAGTTAGAGACCCAGTACTTC. Translating gives CSVQMRWRELETQYF.

The V gene is TRBV19, the J gene TRBJ1-2; the match to TRBD1 covers 7 bases. Trimming at V came to 7 bases and at J to 7 bases, leaving 15 bases not matched to a gene. From germline, CDR1 is LNHDA and CDR2 SQIVND (reference sequence). The CDR3 runs to 15 residues. CDR3 in DNA: TGTGCCAGTACCTCCAGGGGGGTATTGACAGGTGGCTACACCTTC. Its protein is CASTSRGVLTGGYTF.

The chain employs TRBV24-1 and TRBJ2-5; 9 bases match TRBD1. This CDR3 comprises 14 residues. With 4 bases clipped from V and 5 bases from J, the junction kept 4 bases outside the gene matches. Germline CDR1 reads KGHDR; CDR2 reads SFDVKD. This CDR3 is CATSDPTGGETQYF. The CDR3, as DNA: TGTGCCACCAGTGACCCAACAGGGGGCGAGACCCAGTACTTC.

The chain couples TRBV5-8 to TRBJ2-5; 7 positions agree with TRBD2. This CDR3 is 15 amino acids long. The trim removed 2 bases at V and 2 bases at J, leaving 6 bases unmatched. Germline V gives CDR1 SGHTS, CDR2 YDEGEE. CDR3 region: CASSFGQGGQETQYF. Here the CDR3 DNA reads TGTGCCAGCAGCTTTGGGCAGGGAGGGCAAGAGACCCAGTACTTC.

The V call is TRBV7-2, the J call TRBJ2-3; TRBD2 aligns across 8 bases. Germline V gene data show CDR1 as SGHTA and CDR2 as FQGNSA. The junction had 5 bases not matched to a gene; V was cut back by 5 bases and J by 4 bases. The CDR3 runs 14 residues. CDR3 protein: CASSGSGKADTQYF. CDR3 nucleotides: TGTGCCAGCAGCGGTAGCGGGAAGGCAGATACGCAGTATTTT. Together with reference TRBV7-2 and TRBJ2-3, the CDR3 gives the full variable domain: GAGVSQSPSNKVTEKGKDVELRCDPISGHTALYWYRQSLGQGLEFLIYFQGNSAPDKSGLPSDRFSAERTGGSVSTLTIQRTQQEDSAVYLCASSGSGKADTQYFGPGTRLTVL.

This chain uses TRBV29-1 with TRBJ1-4; a weak D match, TRBD1 (5 bases). The CDR3 is 14 amino acids. Trimming cost V 7 bases and J 8 bases, with 20 bases left between them. Per the germline V gene, CDR1 is SQVTM and CDR2 is ANQGSEA. The CDR3, as DNA: TGCAGCGCCGCAGGCTGGGGCGCAAAAGAAAAACTGTTTTTT. Residues: CSAAGWGAKEKLFF.

The CDR3 protein is CASSFDRGWDEKLFF. CDR3 in DNA: TGTGCCAGCAGCTTCGACAGGGGGTGGGATGAAAAACTGTTTTTT. The V and J genes are TRBV7-2 and TRBJ1-4; 9 bases are shared with TRBD1. V lost 3 bases and J lost 6; bases outside the gene matches: 5. CDR3 length equals 15 residues. CDR1 is SGHTA, CDR2 FQGNSA, per germline.

This sequence joins TRBV5-1 and TRBJ1-1, with 7 bases aligning to TRBD1. After removal of 7 bases from V and 4 bases from J, the junction contained 16 bases not matched to a gene. The germline V gene encodes CDR1 SGHRS and CDR2 YFSETQ. The CDR3 runs 16 residues. This CDR3 reads CASSRERRGRGTEAFF. The CDR3 coding sequence is TGCGCCAGCTCCCGGGAGAGGAGGGGGCGAGGCACTGAAGCTTTCTTT.

This clone was seen once. The chain recombines TRBV19 with TRBJ1-5, with D unresolved. Trimming removed 6 bases at V and 5 bases at J, with 11 bases between. This CDR3 contains 13 residues. Germline V gene lookup returns CDR1 LNHDA and CDR2 SQIVND (reference sequence). CDR3 sequence: CASSPSPDQPQHF. The CDR3 DNA reads as TGTGCCAGTAGCCCGTCCCCCGATCAGCCCCAGCATTTT.

This chain joins TRBV6-2 or TRBV6-3 and TRBJ2-5, with TRBD1 matching over 7 bases. The CDR3 is 18 residues long. Germline values: CDR1 MNHEY, CDR2 SVGEGT. V was clipped by 2 bases and J by 0 bases; unmatched bases: 12. The CDR3, as DNA: TGTGCCAGCAGTTACCTACCAAGGACAGGAAAGTACCAAGAGACCCAGTACTTC. Translation gives CASSYLPRTGKYQETQYF.

The J gene is TRBJ2-3, the V gene TRBV10-2; 9 positions agree with TRBD2. V lost 3 bases and J lost 6; bases outside the gene matches: 10. The V gene's germline CDR1 is WSHSY and CDR2 SAAADI. The CDR3 is made up of 16 amino acids. DNA for the CDR3: TGCGCCAGCAGTGAAGGGGGCGGGAGGGCCAGGGATACGCAGTATTTT. This codes for CASSEGGGRARDTQYF.

The chain joins TRBV7-9 to TRBJ1-2; D might be TRBD1 (5 bases). This CDR3 contains 14 residues. Germline V gene lookup returns CDR1 SEHNR and CDR2 FQNEAQ (reference sequence). The V and J ends lost 3 bases and 3 bases respectively, with 11 bases between them. The CDR3 DNA is TGTGCCAGCAGCTTCCTGCCGACAGACTATGGCTACACCTTC. Amino acids: CASSFLPTDYGYTF.

In nucleotides, the CDR3 is TGTGCCAGCAGCTTAGCGCAACCAGGGACTAATGAAAAACTGTTTTTT. This sequence encodes CASSLAQPGTNEKLFF. J is TRBJ1-4 and V is TRBV7-2, with D perhaps matching TRBD1 (5 bases). Between the trimmed V and J ends, which lost 0 bases and 2 bases, there was a span of 10 bases. The CDR3 contains 16 residues. Germline CDR1 is SGHTA and CDR2 is FQGNSA.

The gene calls are TRBV21-1 and TRBJ1-1; TRBD1, the D gene given by the table, was not confirmed from the DNA. TRBV21-1 is classified as a pseudogene. The CDR3 has 15 residues. The CDR3 region has the DNA TGTGCCAGCAGAGGGGGACAGGCGCCGAACACTGAAGCTTTCTTT. Translation gives CASRGGQAPNTEAFF.

V and J are TRBV7-2 and TRBJ1-2; TRBD1 aligns across 10 bases. This CDR3 has 14 residues. The J segment lost 3 bases and the V segment lost 4 bases, leaving 2 bases of the junction unmatched. Germline CDR1 reads SGHTA; CDR2 reads FQGNSA. CDR3 region: CASSWGTGDYGYTF. CDR3 coding DNA: TGTGCCAGCAGCTGGGGGACAGGGGACTATGGCTACACCTTC.

Here the CDR3 DNA reads TGTGCCAGTAGTATAGCCCCCGCCGGGGGAATGAACACTGAAGCTTTCTTT. Its translation is CASSIAPAGGMNTEAFF. The chain joins TRBV19 to TRBJ1-1; weak D call: TRBD1 (5 bases). Germline V gene data show CDR1 as LNHDA and CDR2 as SQIVND (reference sequence). This CDR3 has 17 residues. The ends were cut back, 1 base at V and 0 bases at J, with 15 bases in the middle.

The V call is TRBV7-9, the J call TRBJ2-1, with 11 bases identical to TRBD2. V dropped 3 bases and J dropped 6; count of bases not matched to a gene: 4. The germline V gene encodes CDR1 SEHNR and CDR2 FQNEAQ (reference sequence). The CDR3 length is 15 residues. The DNA of the CDR3 is TGTGCCAGCAGCTTTAGCGGGAGGGCCCGCAATGAGCAGTTCTTC. Its translation: CASSFSGRARNEQFF.

The J gene is TRBJ1-1, the V gene TRBV11-2, with D unclear. This CDR3 comprises 18 residues. V was clipped by 1 base and J by 1 base, with 19 bases between them. From germline, CDR1 is SGHAT and CDR2 FQNNGV. CDR3 sequence: CASSLVFLPDTPNTEAFF. The DNA for the CDR3 is TGTGCCAGCAGCTTAGTATTCCTCCCTGACACCCCGAACACTGAAGCTTTCTTT.

This sequence joins TRBV6-5 and TRBJ2-2; possibly TRBD1 for D (5 bases). Germline CDR1 is MNHEY and CDR2 is SVGAGI. The CDR3 consists of 13 residues. V shed 6 bases and J shed 5 bases, with 10 bases lying between them. The CDR3 DNA reads as TGTGCCAGCAGCTATAGACAGACCGGGGAGCTGTTTTTT. Amino acid sequence: CASSYRQTGELFF.